This T cell receptor (beta chain) originates from a study of blood T cell repertoires in COVID-19. In this sample, this clone turned up a few times. Patients from Seattle were sampled longitudinally, starting during active infection. CDR1 is MNHEY, CDR2 SMNVEV, per germline (reference sequence). CDR3 length: 14 amino acids. After removal of 6 bases from V and 9 bases from J, the junction contained 7 bases not matched to a gene. Authors' analysis steps: Estimated nucleated cell counts came from reference gene primer amplification. Assay: immunoSEQ multiplex PCR; the TCRdb copy retains only in-frame clones and omits some. The V and J calls and clone size were taken over from that table, and D and trimming were inferred from the DNA. Among roughly 250,000 clones listed, roughly four fifths were seen once.

This TCR was recovered from a person aged 65 to 79 with COVID-19, enrolled during active disease. V is TRBV27 and J is TRBJ2-4; 11 positions match TRBD2. The specimen sequenced was peripheral blood. CDR3 residues: CASRLAGEDSIQYF. The DNA of the CDR3 is TGTGCCAGCAGACTAGCGGGGGAAGATAGCATTCAGTACTTC.